This is a list of T cell receptor beta chains from one sample in a study of blood T cell repertoires in COVID-19. The repertoire was sequenced with immunoSEQ multiplex PCR; TCRdb's copy has only in-frame clones and lacks some. The profile shows roughly 320,000 clones, 70% to 90% of them singletons. Sequences were obtained from peripheral blood. These receptor sequences come from a human donor in a cohort sampled during active COVID-19. Each CDR3 is given with its conserved first and last residue. The order of the fields is V gene, clone size, J gene, D gene, CDR3 DNA, CDR3 protein. A D gene is named only where the DNA matches it firmly. Some rows mark clone size as missing; the rest say once, few, many or name a class of expanded clone.

>TRBV12-3/TRBV12-4|NA|TRBJ1-1|NA
TGTGCCAGCGGGCGGGATTTGAACACTGAAGCTTTCTTT
CASGRDLNTEAFF
>TRBV6-5|NA|TRBJ1-2|NA
TGTGCCAGCAACAGCAACTATGGCTACACCTTC
CASNSNYGYTF
>TRBV3-1/TRBV3-2|NA|TRBJ1-6|NA
TGTGCCAGCAGCCCAAATGCCTATAATTCACCCCTCCACTTT
CASSPNAYNSPLHF
>TRBV7-7|once|TRBJ2-7|TRBD2
TGTGCCAGCAGCTCTGGATTAGCGGGGGGGATCCACGAGCAGTACTTC
CASSSGLAGGIHEQYF
>TRBV7-3|NA|TRBJ2-1|NA
TGTGCCAGCAGCTTGACTAGTAAGAATGAGCAGTTCTTC
CASSLTSKNEQFF
>TRBV7-9|NA|TRBJ2-7|NA
TGTGCCAGCAGCTTAGAAGCCCGCGGCGAGCAGTACTTC
CASSLEARGEQYF
>TRBV19|NA|TRBJ1-4|NA
TGTGCCAGTAGTAGACTGAACAGGGACCTGGCTAATGAAAAACTGTTTTTT
CASSRLNRDLANEKLFF
>TRBV5-1|NA|TRBJ2-3|TRBD2
TGCGCCAGCAGCTTGGGACTAGCGGGGGCCTCTAGCACAGATACGCAGTATTTT
CASSLGLAGASSTDTQYF
>TRBV4-2|NA|TRBJ2-2|TRBD2
TGTGCCAGCAGCCAGACTAGCGGGGGGATGAGTGGCACCGGGGAGCTGTTTTTT
CASSQTSGGMSGTGELFF
>TRBV12-3/TRBV12-4|NA|TRBJ2-1|TRBD1
TGTGCCAGCAGCAACAGGGGGGCTGAGCAGTTCTTC
CASSNRGAEQFF
>TRBV4-1|NA|TRBJ2-5|TRBD2
TGCGCCAGCAGCCAAAAGGGGAGGGCAGAAGAGACCCAGTACTTC
CASSQKGRAEETQYF
>TRBV15|NA|TRBJ1-4|TRBD1
TGTGCCACCAGCAGGGACAGGTATAATGAAAAACTGTTTTTT
CATSRDRYNEKLFF
>TRBV14|NA|TRBJ2-7|TRBD1
TGTGCCAGCAGCCCGACCGGGACAGGGGTTGTGTCCTACGAGCAGTACTTC
CASSPTGTGVVSYEQYF
>TRBV6-1|few|TRBJ1-5|TRBD1
TGTGCCAGCAGTGTGGGGCTTGACAGGGGCTATCAGCCCCAGCATTTT
CASSVGLDRGYQPQHF
>TRBV19|NA|TRBJ1-5|NA
TGTGCCACCACGGACAGCCGATATCAGCCCCAGCATTTT
CATTDSRYQPQHF
>TRBV6-5|NA|TRBJ1-1|NA
TGTGCCAGCAGACGACAGGTCGTGAGGGACACTGAAGCTTTCTTT
CASRRQVVRDTEAFF
>TRBV7-3|NA|TRBJ2-1|TRBD1
TGTGCCAGCAGCCTGGGACAGAACAATGAGCAGTTCTTC
CASSLGQNNEQFF